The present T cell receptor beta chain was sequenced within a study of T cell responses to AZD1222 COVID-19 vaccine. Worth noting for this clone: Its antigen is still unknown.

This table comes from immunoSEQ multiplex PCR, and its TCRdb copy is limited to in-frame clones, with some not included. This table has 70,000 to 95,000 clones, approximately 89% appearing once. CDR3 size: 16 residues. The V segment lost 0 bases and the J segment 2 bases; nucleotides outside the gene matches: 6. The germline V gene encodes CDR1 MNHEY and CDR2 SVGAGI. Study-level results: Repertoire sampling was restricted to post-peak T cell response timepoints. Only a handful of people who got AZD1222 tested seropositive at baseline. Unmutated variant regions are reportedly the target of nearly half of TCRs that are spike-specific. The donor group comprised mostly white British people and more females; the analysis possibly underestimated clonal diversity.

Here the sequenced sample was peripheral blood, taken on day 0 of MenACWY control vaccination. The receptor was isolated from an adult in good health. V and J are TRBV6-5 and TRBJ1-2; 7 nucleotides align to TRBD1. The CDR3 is CASSYSTGQLNYGYTF. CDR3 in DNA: TGTGCCAGCAGTTACTCGACGGGACAGCTGAACTATGGCTACACCTTC.